The T cell receptor beta chain under discussion was sequenced for a study of CD8 T cells in ankylosing spondylitis. V lost 3 bases and J lost 4, with 7 bases in between. From germline, CDR1 is SQVTM and CDR2 ANQGSEA. The CDR3 totals 12 residues. TCRdb ran MiXCR on the 5' RACE reads and lists one entry per CDR3 protein. The data show 250,000 or so distinct CDR3 sequences, roughly 18% seen once. This clonotype was recorded a few times. The clonotype originates from a male donor with ankylosing spondylitis or in good health (not recorded which). The chain couples TRBV29-1 to TRBJ2-1; D unresolved. The sequenced material came from blood, either unsorted or a sorted T cell fraction (not recorded which). The DNA of the CDR3 is TGCAGCGTTGACGCCAGTTACAATGAGCAGTTCTTC. Amino acids: CSVDASYNEQFF.